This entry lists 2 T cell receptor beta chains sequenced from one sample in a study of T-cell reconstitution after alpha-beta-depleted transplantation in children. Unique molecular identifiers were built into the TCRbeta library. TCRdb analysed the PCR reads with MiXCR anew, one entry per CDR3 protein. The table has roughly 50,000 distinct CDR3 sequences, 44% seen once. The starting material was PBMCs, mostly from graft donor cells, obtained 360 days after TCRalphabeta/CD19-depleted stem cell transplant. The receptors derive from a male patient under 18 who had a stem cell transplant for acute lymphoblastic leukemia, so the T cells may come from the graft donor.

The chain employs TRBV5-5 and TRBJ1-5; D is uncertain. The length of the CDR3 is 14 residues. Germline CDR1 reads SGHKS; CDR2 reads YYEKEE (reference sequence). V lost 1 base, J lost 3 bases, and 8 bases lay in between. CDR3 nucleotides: TGTGCCAGCAGCTTGATGCGGGCCAATCAGCCCCAGCATTTT. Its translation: CASSLMRANQPQHF. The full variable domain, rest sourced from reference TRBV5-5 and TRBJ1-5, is DAGVTQSPTHLIKTRGQQVTLRCSPISGHKSVSWYQQVLGQGPQFIFQYYEKEERGRGNFPDRFSARQFPNYSSELNVNALLLGDSALYLCASSLMRANQPQHFGDGTRLSIL.

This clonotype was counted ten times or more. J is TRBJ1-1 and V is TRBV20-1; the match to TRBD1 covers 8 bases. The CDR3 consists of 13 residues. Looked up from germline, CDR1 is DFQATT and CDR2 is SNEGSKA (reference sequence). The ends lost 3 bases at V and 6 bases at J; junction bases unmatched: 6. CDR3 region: CSASTGGIPEAFF. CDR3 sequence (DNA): TGCAGTGCTAGCACAGGGGGGATACCTGAAGCTTTCTTT.